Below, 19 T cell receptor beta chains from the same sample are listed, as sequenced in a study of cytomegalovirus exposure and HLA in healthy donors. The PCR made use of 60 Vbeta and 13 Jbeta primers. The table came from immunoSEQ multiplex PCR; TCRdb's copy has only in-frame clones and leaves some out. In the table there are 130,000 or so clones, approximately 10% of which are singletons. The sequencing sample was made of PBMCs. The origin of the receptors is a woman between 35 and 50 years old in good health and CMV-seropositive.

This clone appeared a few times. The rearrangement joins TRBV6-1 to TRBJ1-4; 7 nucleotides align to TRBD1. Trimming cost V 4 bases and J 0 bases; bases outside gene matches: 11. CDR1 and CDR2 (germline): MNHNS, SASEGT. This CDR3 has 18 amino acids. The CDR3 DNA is TGTGCCAGCAGTGCCCGACAGGGATCCTTTTCAACTAATGAAAAACTGTTTTTT. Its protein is CASSARQGSFSTNEKLFF.

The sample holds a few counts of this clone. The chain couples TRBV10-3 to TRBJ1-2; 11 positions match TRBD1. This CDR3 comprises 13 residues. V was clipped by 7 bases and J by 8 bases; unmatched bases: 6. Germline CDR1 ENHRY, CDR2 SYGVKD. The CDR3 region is CAITGQGVEGYTF. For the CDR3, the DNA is TGTGCCATCACGGGACAGGGGGTAGAGGGCTACACCTTC.

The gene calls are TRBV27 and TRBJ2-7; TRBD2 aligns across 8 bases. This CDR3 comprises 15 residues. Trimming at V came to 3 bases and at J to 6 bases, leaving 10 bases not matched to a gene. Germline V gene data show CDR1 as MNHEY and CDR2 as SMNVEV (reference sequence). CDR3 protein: CASSFIGLGGAEQYF. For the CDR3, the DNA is TGTGCCAGCAGTTTTATCGGCCTCGGGGGGGCCGAGCAGTACTTC.

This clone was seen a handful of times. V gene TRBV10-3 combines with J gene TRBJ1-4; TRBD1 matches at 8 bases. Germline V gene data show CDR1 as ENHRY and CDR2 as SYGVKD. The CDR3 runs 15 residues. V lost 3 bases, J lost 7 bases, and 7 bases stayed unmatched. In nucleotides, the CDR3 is TGTGCCATCAGTGATTCCAAAGGACAGGGTGAAAAACTGTTTTTT. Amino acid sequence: CAISDSKGQGEKLFF.

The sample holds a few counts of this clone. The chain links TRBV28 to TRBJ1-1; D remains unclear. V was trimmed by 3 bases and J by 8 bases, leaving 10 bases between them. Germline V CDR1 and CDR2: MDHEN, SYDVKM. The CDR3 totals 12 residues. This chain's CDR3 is CASSFDTTEAFF. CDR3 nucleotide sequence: TGTGCCAGCAGTTTCGACACGACAGAAGCTTTCTTT.

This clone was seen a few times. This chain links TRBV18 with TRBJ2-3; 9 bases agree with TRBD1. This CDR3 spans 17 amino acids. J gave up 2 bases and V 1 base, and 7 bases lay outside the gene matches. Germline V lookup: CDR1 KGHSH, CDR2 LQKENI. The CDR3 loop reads CASSPRDRVGITDTQYF. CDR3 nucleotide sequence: TGTGCCAGCTCACCACGGGACAGGGTCGGGATCACAGATACGCAGTATTTT.

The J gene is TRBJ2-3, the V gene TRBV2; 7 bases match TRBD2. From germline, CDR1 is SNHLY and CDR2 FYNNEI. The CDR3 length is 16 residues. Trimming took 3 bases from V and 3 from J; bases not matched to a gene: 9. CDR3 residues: CASSDSRTRRTDTQYF. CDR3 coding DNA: TGTGCCAGCAGTGACTCCCGGACTAGAAGGACAGATACGCAGTATTTT. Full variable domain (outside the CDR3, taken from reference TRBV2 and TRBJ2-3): EPEVTQTPSHQVTQMGQEVILRCVPISNHLYFYWYRQILGQKVEFLVSFYNNEISEKSEIFDDQFSVERPDGSNFTLKIRSTKLEDSAMYFCASSDSRTRRTDTQYFGPGTRLTVL.

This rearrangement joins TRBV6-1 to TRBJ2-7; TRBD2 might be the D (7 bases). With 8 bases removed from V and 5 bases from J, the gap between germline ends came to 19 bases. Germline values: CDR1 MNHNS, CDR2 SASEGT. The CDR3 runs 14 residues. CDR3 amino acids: CASRGIGGVDEQYF. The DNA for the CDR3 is TGTGCCAGCCGAGGGATAGGGGGGGTCGACGAGCAGTACTTC.

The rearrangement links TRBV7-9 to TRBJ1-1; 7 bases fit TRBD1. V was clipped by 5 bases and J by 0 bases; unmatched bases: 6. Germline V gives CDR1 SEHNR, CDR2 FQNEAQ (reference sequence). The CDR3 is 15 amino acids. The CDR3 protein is CASSHQQGMNTEAFF. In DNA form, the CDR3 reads TGTGCCAGCAGCCACCAACAGGGGATGAACACTGAAGCTTTCTTT. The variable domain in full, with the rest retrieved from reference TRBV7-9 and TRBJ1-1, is DTGVSQNPRHKITKRGQNVTFRCDPISEHNRLYWYRQTLGQGPEFLTYFQNEAQLEKSRLLSDRFSAERPKGSFSTLEIQRTEQGDSAMYLCASSHQQGMNTEAFFGQGTRLTVV.

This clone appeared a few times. The CDR3, as DNA: TGCAGCGTTGGTCGTCGACTAGCGGGGGTAAATGAGCAGTTCTTC. Its translation: CSVGRRLAGVNEQFF. The chain uses TRBV29-1 and TRBJ2-1; 12 nucleotides line up with TRBD2. This CDR3 contains 15 residues. V gave up 4 bases and J gave up 7 bases; unmatched junction bases: 8. Germline V CDR1 and CDR2: SQVTM, ANQGSEA.

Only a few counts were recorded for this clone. This CDR3 reads CASSLEAGGATGELFF. For the CDR3, the DNA is TGTGCCAGCAGCTTAGAGGCAGGGGGCGCAACCGGGGAGCTGTTTTTT. V usage is TRBV7-2 and J usage is TRBJ2-2; 8 bases line up with TRBD1. The germline gives CDR1 SGHTA, CDR2 FQGNSA. This CDR3 region has 16 residues. V lost 1 base to trimming and J lost 5 bases; unmatched junction nucleotides: 6.

The CDR3 sequence: CASSFNRGTEAFF. The CDR3 region has the DNA TGTGCCAGCAGCTTTAACAGGGGGACTGAAGCTTTCTTT. The chain links TRBV11-2 to TRBJ1-1; TRBD1 matches at 8 bases. The CDR3 consists of 13 residues. Per the germline V gene, CDR1 is SGHAT and CDR2 is FQNNGV. The V gene end was trimmed by 3 bases and the J gene end by 5 bases; junction bases not matched to a gene: 2.

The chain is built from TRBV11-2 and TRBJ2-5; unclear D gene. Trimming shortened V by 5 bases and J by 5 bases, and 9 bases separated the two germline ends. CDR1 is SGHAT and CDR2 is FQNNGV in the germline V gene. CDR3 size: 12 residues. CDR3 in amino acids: CASSLAYETQYF. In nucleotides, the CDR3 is TGTGCCAGCAGCCTGGCATATGAGACCCAGTACTTC.

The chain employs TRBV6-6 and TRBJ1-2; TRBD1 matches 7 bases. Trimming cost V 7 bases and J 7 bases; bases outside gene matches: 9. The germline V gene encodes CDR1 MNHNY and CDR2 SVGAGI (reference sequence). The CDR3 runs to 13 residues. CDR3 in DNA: TGTGCCAGCAAACCACCCAGGGGGGTTGGCTACACCTTC. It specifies CASKPPRGVGYTF.

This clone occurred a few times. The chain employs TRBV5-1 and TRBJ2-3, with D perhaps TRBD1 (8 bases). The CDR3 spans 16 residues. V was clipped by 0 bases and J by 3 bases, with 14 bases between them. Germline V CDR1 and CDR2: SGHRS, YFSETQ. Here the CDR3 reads CASSLVGQGGTDTQYF. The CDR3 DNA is TGCGCCAGCAGCTTGGTAGGACAGGGAGGGACAGATACGCAGTATTTT.

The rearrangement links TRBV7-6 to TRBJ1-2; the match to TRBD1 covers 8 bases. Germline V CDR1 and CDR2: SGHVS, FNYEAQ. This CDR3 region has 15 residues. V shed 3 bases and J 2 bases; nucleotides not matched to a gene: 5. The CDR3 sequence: CASSLSRDRNYGYTF. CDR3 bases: TGTGCCAGCAGCTTGTCCCGGGACAGGAACTATGGCTACACCTTC.

CDR3 nucleotides: TGTGCCATCAGTGAGGCAGACTCTAACTATGGCTACACCTTC. Its translation is CAISEADSNYGYTF. The chain links TRBV10-3 to TRBJ1-2; D gene unclear. Germline lookup yields CDR1 ENHRY and CDR2 SYGVKD. The CDR3 is made up of 14 amino acids. The V end was cut by 2 bases, the J end by 0 bases, with 7 bases between.

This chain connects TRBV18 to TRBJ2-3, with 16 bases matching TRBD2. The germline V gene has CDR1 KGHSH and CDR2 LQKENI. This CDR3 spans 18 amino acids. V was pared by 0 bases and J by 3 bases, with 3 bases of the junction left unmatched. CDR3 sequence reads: CASSPPGLAGGLTDTQYF. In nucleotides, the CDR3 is TGTGCCAGCTCACCACCGGGACTAGCGGGGGGGCTAACAGATACGCAGTATTTT.

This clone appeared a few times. The CDR3 coding sequence is TGTGCCAGCAGCTTGGGGCAGGGAATTGTGGCCGGGGAGCTGTTTTTT. Translated: CASSLGQGIVAGELFF. The chain links TRBV5-4 to TRBJ2-2; TRBD1 might be the D (5 bases). With 0 bases removed from V and 6 bases from J, the gap between germline ends came to 15 bases. CDR3 length: 16 residues. Germline CDR1 is SGHNT and CDR2 is YYREEE (reference sequence).